The next 26 T cell receptor beta chains were all read from a single sample in a study of blood T cell repertoires in COVID-19. Data came from immunoSEQ multiplex PCR; TCRdb stores just in-frame clones and leaves some out. This repertoire shows 200,000 to 300,000 clones, over 70% found once; its top ten account for 6% to 9.5%. The sequenced material came from peripheral blood. The receptors stem from a woman older than 75 with acute or convalescent COVID-19.

V is TRBV18 and J is TRBJ2-7; the D gene is possibly TRBD1 (6 bases). Germline assignment: CDR1 KGHSH and CDR2 LQKENI. V gave up 2 bases and J gave up 7 bases, with 24 bases separating them. The length of the CDR3 is 17 residues. CDR3 nucleotides: TGTGCCAGCTCACCATTCGCTGGGGGCGCTGGGGTTGGTGAGCAGTACTTC. It is translated as CASSPFAGGAGVGEQYF.

The CDR3 bases are TGTGCCAGCTCACCAACAACTAGCGGGAGTATGTACGAGCAGTACTTC. As protein: CASSPTTSGSMYEQYF. The gene calls are TRBV18 and TRBJ2-7, with 11 bases that match TRBD2. V was clipped by 2 bases and J by 4 bases; unmatched bases: 7. The CDR3 extends over 16 amino acids. Germline loops: CDR1 KGHSH, CDR2 LQKENI.

The chain is built from TRBV5-5 and TRBJ2-3; TRBD2 matches at 13 bases. V trimming: 1 base; J trimming: 2 bases; junction bases outside the gene matches: 13. The CDR3 has 20 amino acids. Germline lookup yields CDR1 SGHKS and CDR2 YYEKEE (reference sequence). CDR3 protein: CASSLSGLAGAVPITDTQYF. CDR3 DNA: TGTGCCAGCAGCTTGTCCGGACTAGCGGGGGCAGTTCCGATCACAGATACGCAGTATTTT.

This clone was counted a single time. The chain is built from TRBV5-1 and TRBJ2-4; 11 nucleotides agree with TRBD1. The CDR3 runs 15 residues. V trimming: 3 bases; J trimming: 1 base; junction bases outside the gene matches: 0. Per germline, CDR1 SGHRS and CDR2 YFSETQ. The CDR3 region has the DNA TGCGCCAGCAGCTGGGACAGGGGGGCCAAAAACATTCAGTACTTC. Translating gives CASSWDRGAKNIQYF.

J is TRBJ1-1 and V is TRBV28, with 9 bases matching TRBD1. Germline CDR1 is MDHEN and CDR2 is SYDVKM. The CDR3 has 14 amino acids. J lost 5 bases, V lost 6 bases, and 7 bases had no gene match. As DNA, the CDR3 is TGTGCCAGCAGGCCACAGGGGGCGAGGACTGAAGCTTTCTTT. This gives the protein CASRPQGARTEAFF.

The chain couples TRBV19 to TRBJ1-6; TRBD1 matches 7 bases. The ends lost 9 bases at V and 8 bases at J; junction bases unmatched: 4. Germline CDR1 LNHDA, CDR2 SQIVND (reference sequence). CDR3 length: 12 amino acids. The CDR3 is CASRQGYSPLHF. CDR3 DNA sequence: TGTGCCAGCCGACAGGGTTATTCACCCCTCCACTTT.

The rearrangement links TRBV6-5 to TRBJ1-1, with D tentatively TRBD1 (5 bases). The V end was cut by 0 bases, the J end by 5 bases, with 13 bases between. Germline values: CDR1 MNHEY, CDR2 SVGAGI. There are 15 residues in the CDR3. DNA for the CDR3: TGTGCCAGCAGTTACTCTCTATTCCGACAGACTGAAGCTTTCTTT. It specifies CASSYSLFRQTEAFF.

This chain joins TRBV5-1 and TRBJ1-5, with no clear D. The V gene lost 1 base and the J gene lost 4 bases, with 15 bases spanning the gap. Per germline, CDR1 SGHRS and CDR2 YFSETQ. This CDR3 is built from 16 residues. The CDR3, as DNA: TGCGCCAGCAGCTTGAAACCCGGGGAGGGAAATCAGCCCCAGCATTTT. Protein: CASSLKPGEGNQPQHF. Combining the CDR3 with reference TRBV5-1 and TRBJ1-5 gives the whole variable domain KAGVTQTPRYLIKTRGQQVTLSCSPISGHRSVSWYQQTPGQGLQFLFEYFSETQRNKGNFPGRFSGRQFSNSRSEMNVSTLELGDSALYLCASSLKPGEGNQPQHFGDGTRLSIL.

This sequence joins TRBV6-1 and TRBJ1-4; maybe TRBD1 (5 bases). The germline V gene has CDR1 MNHNS and CDR2 SASEGT. Trimming cost V 0 bases and J 3 bases, with 8 bases left between them. This CDR3 region has 15 residues. CDR3 in DNA: TGTGCCAGCAGTGAAGCCCAACAGGCTAATGAAAAACTGTTTTTT. As protein: CASSEAQQANEKLFF.

The chain couples TRBV7-9 to TRBJ2-7; 7 nucleotides agree with TRBD1. The CDR3 consists of 18 residues. Germline values: CDR1 SEHNR, CDR2 FQNEAQ (reference sequence). Trimming at V came to 4 bases and at J to 2 bases, leaving 17 bases not matched to a gene. For the CDR3, the DNA is TGTGCCAGCAGCTCCCCCCGACAGGGCTTGTTTGGGACCTACGAGCAGTACTTC. This sequence encodes CASSSPRQGLFGTYEQYF.

The J gene is TRBJ1-1, the V gene TRBV3-1 (or the pseudogene TRBV3-2), with no clear D. Deletions cut 0 bases from V and 4 bases from J, with 6 bases between. Per the germline V gene, CDR1 is LGHDT and CDR2 is YNNKEL (reference sequence). This CDR3 contains 13 residues. The CDR3 nucleotides are TGTGCCAGCAGCCAAGAGGGAGTCACTGAAGCTTTCTTT. It codes for CASSQEGVTEAFF.

This chain connects TRBV7-2 to TRBJ2-5; 9 bases map to TRBD2. This CDR3 contains 17 residues. V lost 0 bases and J lost 1; bases outside the gene matches: 6. CDR1 and CDR2 (germline): SGHTA, FQGNSA. The CDR3 here is CASSLARGGPLQETQYF. In DNA, the CDR3 is TGTGCCAGCAGCTTAGCGCGGGGGGGGCCCCTCCAAGAGACCCAGTACTTC.

This sequence joins TRBV5-4 and TRBJ2-1; D not resolved. Germline values: CDR1 SGHNT, CDR2 YYREEE (reference sequence). The CDR3 runs to 16 residues. V dropped 3 bases and J dropped 0 bases, with 13 bases sitting between them. In DNA form, the CDR3 reads TGTGCCAGCAGCTCTGGTGGGCCCAGCTCCTACAATGAGCAGTTCTTC. Its protein product is CASSSGGPSSYNEQFF.

The chain's CDR3 is CASSLLQGLYIHGYTF. CDR3 coding DNA: TGTGCCAGCAGCTTACTACAGGGTTTGTATATCCATGGCTACACCTTC. The V call is TRBV5-6, the J call TRBJ1-2; perhaps TRBD1 as D (6 bases). Trimming shortened V by 2 bases and J by 6 bases, and 20 bases separated the two germline ends. Germline V CDR1 and CDR2: SGHDT, YYEEEE. CDR3 length equals 16 residues.

The V gene is TRBV19, the J gene TRBJ1-2; D is undetermined. In germline, CDR1 is LNHDA, CDR2 SQIVND (reference sequence). The CDR3 extends over 10 amino acids. Trimming cost V 10 bases and J 8 bases, with 11 bases left between them. Here the CDR3 DNA reads TGTGCCACACACCGCTCCGGCTACACCTTC. It translates to CATHRSGYTF.

The V and J genes are TRBV19 and TRBJ2-3; weak D call: TRBD1 (8 bases). The V gene's germline CDR1 is LNHDA and CDR2 SQIVND (reference sequence). Trimming shortened V by 6 bases and J by 0 bases, and 10 bases separated the two germline ends. The CDR3 spans 14 residues. The CDR3 sequence is CASRQGGSTDTQYF. The CDR3 nucleotides are TGTGCCAGTAGACAGGGGGGGAGCACAGATACGCAGTATTTT.

The chain employs TRBV7-6 and TRBJ2-3; 7 bases are a match to TRBD2. The CDR3 runs 15 residues. J gave up 0 bases and V 6 bases, and 6 bases lay outside the gene matches. The germline CDR1 and CDR2 sequences are SGHVS and FNYEAQ. The CDR3: CASRPSGLSTDTQYF. The CDR3, as DNA: TGTGCCAGCAGACCTAGCGGACTAAGCACAGATACGCAGTATTTT. Full variable domain (rest looked up from reference TRBV7-6 and TRBJ2-3): GAGVSQSPRYKVTKRGQDVALRCDPISGHVSLYWYRQALGQGPEFLTYFNYEAQQDKSGLPNDRFSAERPEGSISTLTIQRTEQRDSAMYRCASRPSGLSTDTQYFGPGTRLTVL.

In DNA form, the CDR3 reads TGTGCCAGCAGCGTAGAGGGGTTTTCGGATACGCAGTATTTT. Protein sequence: CASSVEGFSDTQYF. The V and J genes are TRBV9 and TRBJ2-3; a possible D gene is TRBD1 (5 bases). CDR3 length: 14 residues. The germline V gene encodes CDR1 SGDLS and CDR2 YYNGEE. Trimming removed 0 bases from V and 6 bases from J, with 11 bases in between. The entire variable domain, with the rest obtained from reference TRBV9 and TRBJ2-3, is as follows: DSGVTQTPKHLITATGQRVTLRCSPRSGDLSVYWYQQSLDQGLQFLIQYYNGEERAKGNILERFSAQQFPDLHSELNLSSLELGDSALYFCASSVEGFSDTQYFGPGTRLTVL.

This clone was detected only once. The CDR3 DNA sequence: TGTGCCAGCGGCCTTCTCTCTGGAAACACCATATATTTT. It yields the protein CASGLLSGNTIYF. The chain carries TRBV3-1 (or the pseudogene TRBV3-2) and TRBJ1-3; D uncertain. This CDR3 has 13 residues. The germline V gene has CDR1 LGHDT and CDR2 YNNKEL (reference sequence). V gave up 8 bases and J gave up 0 bases, with 8 bases separating them.

This rearrangement joins TRBV7-6 to TRBJ2-3; D is possibly TRBD2 (6 bases). The CDR3 has 14 residues. The germline V gene encodes CDR1 SGHVS and CDR2 FNYEAQ. The V gene lost 8 bases and the J gene lost 6 bases, with 18 bases spanning the gap. CDR3 DNA: TGTGCCAGCCGAAGGGGCGGGGTGAGGGATACGCAGTATTTT. Encoded protein: CASRRGGVRDTQYF.

The chain joins TRBV4-1 to TRBJ1-1, with D maybe TRBD1 (5 bases). Trimming took off 4 bases at V and 0 bases at J, with 15 bases between the two ends. Germline CDR1 and CDR2: MGHRA and YSYEKL. The CDR3 sequence is 16 residues long. Here the CDR3 reads CASSPISGGMNTEAFF. In DNA form, the CDR3 reads TGCGCCAGCAGCCCTATTAGTGGGGGGATGAACACTGAAGCTTTCTTT.

The J gene is TRBJ1-3, the V gene TRBV6-1; 10 bases line up with TRBD1. Germline trimming cut 4 bases from V and 0 bases from J; bases unmatched to any gene: 3. The CDR3 contains 16 residues. Germline values: CDR1 MNHNS, CDR2 SASEGT. The CDR3 here is CASSAGQGSSGNTIYF. CDR3 in DNA: TGTGCCAGCAGTGCGGGACAGGGGAGCTCTGGAAACACCATATATTTT.

The V and J genes are TRBV11-1 and TRBJ2-5, with 7 bases matching TRBD2. Losses at the gene ends were 2 bases for V and 4 bases for J; bases not matched to a gene: 1. CDR3 length: 13 amino acids. CDR1 SGHAT and CDR2 FQDESV come from the germline V gene (reference sequence). This chain's CDR3 is CASSLWGGETQYF. CDR3 coding DNA: TGTGCCAGCAGCTTATGGGGGGGAGAGACCCAGTACTTC.

The V and J genes are TRBV11-3 and TRBJ2-5, with 8 bases fitting TRBD2. The CDR3 runs to 17 residues. CDR1 is SGHNT, CDR2 YENEEA, per germline. Trimming at V came to 1 base and at J to 3 bases, leaving 10 bases not matched to a gene. Here the CDR3 DNA reads TGTGCCAGCAGCTTAGGTATCGTAGCGGGACGGGAAGAGACCCAGTACTTC. Encoded protein: CASSLGIVAGREETQYF.

In its sample, this clone was seen a few times. The gene calls are TRBV3-1 (or the pseudogene TRBV3-2) and TRBJ2-5, with 7 bases identical to TRBD1. Losses at the gene ends were 0 bases for V and 7 bases for J; bases not matched to a gene: 11. CDR3 length: 16 residues. Germline-derived CDR1 and CDR2 are LGHDT and YNNKEL (reference sequence). The CDR3 nucleotides are TGTGCCAGCAGCCAAGAGAGGGGACGCCCAGGGGGGACCCAGTACTTC. Its protein is CASSQERGRPGGTQYF.

This rearrangement joins TRBV5-4 to TRBJ2-2; D remains unclear. Germline lookup yields CDR1 SGHNT and CDR2 YYREEE (reference sequence). CDR3 length: 14 residues. V gave up 0 bases and J gave up 1 base, with 4 bases separating them. Here the CDR3 DNA reads TGTGCCAGCAGCTTGGGGCAGAACACCGGGGAGCTGTTTTTT. Translation: CASSLGQNTGELFF.